Listed here is a single T cell receptor beta chain. Its antigen is not identified. CDR1 and CDR2 (germline): SGHRS, YFSETQ. The CDR3 is 15 residues long. The trim removed 2 bases at V and 7 bases at J, leaving 9 bases unmatched. The data originate from a study of radiotherapy plus CTLA-4 blockade in lung cancer. Study observations and caveats: It was early blood T cell clone dynamics, with interferon-beta, that reportedly best predicted response. TCR clones originating in tumors grew in number in blood after radiotherapy plus ipilimumab.

The method was immunoSEQ multiplex PCR; TCRdb's version includes in-frame clones alone and lacks a portion of them. The table shows 62,000 or so clones, with about 80% occurring only once. Patients with chemo-refractory metastatic non-small-cell lung cancer received focal radiation plus CTLA-4 blockade with ipilimumab. Sequences were derived from peripheral blood, sampled from a patient treated with radiotherapy plus ipilimumab. V usage is TRBV5-1 and J usage is TRBJ2-1; 7 nucleotides line up with TRBD1. The sequence was collected from a human donor with non-small cell lung cancer who had a complete response to radiotherapy plus ipilimumab. The CDR3 region has the DNA TGCGCCAGCAGCTTCACAGGGGTACCGGAAAATGAGCAGTTCTTC. The encoded protein is CASSFTGVPENEQFF.